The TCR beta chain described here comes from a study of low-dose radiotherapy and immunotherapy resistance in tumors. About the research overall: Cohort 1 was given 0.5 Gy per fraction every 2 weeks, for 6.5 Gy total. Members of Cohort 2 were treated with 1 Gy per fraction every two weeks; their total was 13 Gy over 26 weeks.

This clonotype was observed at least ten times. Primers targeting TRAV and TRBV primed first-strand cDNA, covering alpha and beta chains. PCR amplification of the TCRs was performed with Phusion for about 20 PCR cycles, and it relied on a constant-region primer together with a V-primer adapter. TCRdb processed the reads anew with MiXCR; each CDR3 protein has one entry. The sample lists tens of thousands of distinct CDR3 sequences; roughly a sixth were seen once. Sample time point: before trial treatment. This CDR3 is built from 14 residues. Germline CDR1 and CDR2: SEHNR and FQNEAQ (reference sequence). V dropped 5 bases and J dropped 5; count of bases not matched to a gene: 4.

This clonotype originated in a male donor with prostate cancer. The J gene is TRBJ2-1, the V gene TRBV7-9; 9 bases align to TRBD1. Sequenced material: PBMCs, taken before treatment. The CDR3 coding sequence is TGTGCCAGCAGCGACGGGACAGGGAACAATGAGCAGTTCTTC. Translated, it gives CASSDGTGNNEQFF.